This entry lists 6 T cell receptor beta chains sequenced from one sample in a study of blood T cell repertoires in COVID-19. Some clones are missing from TCRdb's copy, which holds only in-frame ones; the method was immunoSEQ multiplex PCR. The data hold 160,000 or so clones, with about four fifths observed a single time. The sequencing sample was made of peripheral blood. Every receptor here comes from a woman in her 70s with acute or convalescent COVID-19.

The gene calls are TRBV2 and TRBJ1-5; D gene uncertain. The V gene's germline CDR1 is SNHLY and CDR2 FYNNEI. The CDR3 contains 15 residues. With 7 bases removed from V and 0 bases from J, the gap between germline ends came to 13 bases. CDR3 sequence (DNA): TGTGCCAGCACCGGAGGCCCCGTTAGCAATCAGCCCCAGCATTTT. It is translated as CASTGGPVSNQPQHF.

The V and J genes are TRBV6-1 and TRBJ1-6, with D maybe TRBD1 (6 bases). CDR1 and CDR2 (germline): MNHNS, SASEGT. The CDR3 runs 16 residues. Trimming stripped 1 base from V and 8 bases from J, with 15 bases between. This CDR3 is CASSEGGGRVDSPLHF. CDR3 nucleotides: TGTGCCAGCAGTGAAGGGGGGGGGCGAGTGGATTCACCCCTCCACTTT.

This clone has a single count. This chain links TRBV19 with TRBJ2-6; 10 bases map to TRBD2. Germline V gene sequence: CDR1 LNHDA, CDR2 SQIVND (reference sequence). This CDR3 is 19 amino acids long. Trimming at V came to 3 bases and at J to 4 bases, leaving 12 bases not matched to a gene. Written as DNA, the CDR3 is TGTGCCAGTAGTATCTCCGGGGTAGCGGGAGGTCCCGGGGCCAACGTCCTGACTTTC. It encodes CASSISGVAGGPGANVLTF. Supplemented by reference TRBV19 and TRBJ2-6, the full variable domain reads DGGITQSPKYLFRKEGQNVTLSCEQNLNHDAMYWYRQDPGQGLRLIYYSQIVNDFQKGDIAEGYSVSREKKESFPLTVTSAQKNPTAFYLCASSISGVAGGPGANVLTFGAGSRLTVL.

The chain combines TRBV10-3 with TRBJ1-2; TRBD1 aligns across 7 bases. The germline CDR1 and CDR2 sequences are ENHRY and SYGVKD. The CDR3 loop spans 14 amino acids. V gave up 4 bases and J gave up 7 bases; unmatched junction bases: 9. The DNA for the CDR3 is TGTGCCATCAGTGTAGACAGGGAGTCGGGTGGCTACACCTTC. This codes for CAISVDRESGGYTF.

The chain uses TRBV4-2 and TRBJ2-5; tentative D call: TRBD2 (7 bases). Trimming took 0 bases from V and 3 from J, leaving 14 bases between them. The germline V gene has CDR1 LGHNA and CDR2 YNFKEQ. The CDR3 consists of 16 residues. The CDR3 coding sequence is TGTGCCAGCAGCCAAGAAGGGGGGGCCGGTGAAGAGACCCAGTACTTC. Translating gives CASSQEGGAGEETQYF.

The CDR3 spells CASSQDFVARGPYGYTF. Written as DNA, the CDR3 is TGCGCCAGCAGCCAAGATTTCGTTGCCAGGGGACCCTATGGCTACACCTTC. This chain links TRBV4-1 with TRBJ1-2; a possible D gene is TRBD1 (6 bases). This CDR3 contains 17 residues. V was cut by 0 bases and J by 4 bases, with 18 bases left in between. Germline V gives CDR1 MGHRA, CDR2 YSYEKL.